What follows describes a single T cell receptor beta chain. Its antigen has not been determined. Qualities for individual bases were not recorded, and no much larger clone is one base off. The data were obtained in a study of shared clonotypes between healthy human individuals (dated by TCRdb to the early 2020s). Study-level background: A couple of women and three men aged 18 to 49 years were included in the cohort. For each donor, CD4 naive and CD4 memory were each run on three plates, CD8 naive on two plates, and CD8 memory on one plate. To estimate repertoire size and how much clonotypes are shared between individuals, the study performed deep sequencing of blood TCR repertoires from a handful of healthy adults. To increase sequencing depth and limit assay-specific biases, TCR repertoire library preparation and sequencing were carried out by different laboratories using diverse techniques. Per donor, leukapheresis produced somewhere between about 0.94 and 10 billion PBMCs.

Healthy HIV-negative adults with no recently reported acute infections or vaccinations were included as donors. Every donor was a Caucasian adult residing in Nashville, Tennessee, USA. CD4+ T cells were enriched by magnetic negative selection; naive cells were then positively selected on CD45RA, and the negative fraction formed the memory subset. After blood collection by leukapheresis, PBMCs were isolated using Ficoll-Histopaque density gradient centrifugation and then cryopreserved in the vapor phase of liquid nitrogen. Purity and quantity of every magnetically sorted T cell population were checked by analytical flow cytometry. Each sorted fraction had its genomic DNA isolated and then quantified by UV absorbance on a Nanodrop 2000c. Study-wide conclusions, independent of this receptor: Because the study included only a small number of donors, the genetic and exposure-history diversity represented was limited. Rarefaction of sorted-subset datasets indicated incomplete sequencing despite the large sequencing depth. Pairwise subsampling indicated that sequencing depth was expected to affect the degree of clonotype sharing among donors. Higher generation probabilities were observed for clonotypes shared by all four sorted-subset donors than for non-shared clonotypes. When several donors were compared, the shared fraction of clonotypes was about 5% for naive CD4, more than 3% for naive CD8, 2.3% for memory CD4, and 0.35% to 0.4% for memory CD8. Only blood was sampled, and tissue TCR repertoires likely differ from those in blood. Larger estimated clonotype richness was generally found for naive subsets than for memory subsets.

The CDR3 measures 14 amino acids from cysteine to phenylalanine. Solely the CDR3 DNA is kept, with 42 bases framed from the first base. The germline V gene provides CDR1 SQVTM and CDR2 ANQGSEA. Germline trimming: 8 bases from V, 6 bases from J; junction bases outside gene matches: 11. TCR CDR3 regions were amplified from genomic DNA by multiplex PCR using the deep immunoSEQ assay. Extracted genomic DNA from each cell subset was distributed evenly across all wells of several immunoSEQ 96-well plates, and each plate was treated as a replicate. For sorted subsets, around 200 ng genomic DNA, equal to about 30,000 T cell genomes, was loaded into each replicate PCR. The purified libraries were quantified using a Qubit 3.0 fluorometer, sized with a Bioanalyzer 2100, and then quantified again using the KAPA Library Quantification kit. Every immunoSEQ 96-well plate was sequenced on a dedicated single-read 150-cycle Illumina NextSeq 550 flow cell. As for how the authors treated the data: Because only junctional sequences without quality scores were contained in the immunoSEQ output, filtering matching that applied to full-length reads could not be performed. Sequences were annotated with PyIR, a Python wrapper for IgBLAST v1.9, and V/J genes and CDR3 were assigned using IMGT germline references. Reads were filtered out if the reads had weak V/J assignments (E-value above 1e-6), no CDR3, stop codons, out-of-frame junctions, or ambiguous translated residues. A V3J clonotype was defined by an identical inferred V gene, J gene, and CDR3 amino acid sequence. Percentage overlap between repertoires was calculated by dividing the number of shared unique clonotypes by the size of the smaller repertoire. RTK rarefaction, the Chao1 estimator, and Recon v2.1 estimates of unobserved clonotypes were used to assess repertoire richness. Generation probabilities for all TCRbeta clonotypes obtained by the gDNA method from a few donors were computed using OLGA. TCRdb re-hosts the immuneACCESS table, in-frame sequences only. Its copies lack some clones; in the studies checked, an unresolved V gene accounts for under half of them, and the cause for the rest is not known. V and J calls and clone size are copied from that table; D and trimming were computed from the DNA. The sample table holds roughly 1,100,000 clones, of which about 75% were seen once. The ten largest clones add up to about 1.4% of the sample.

The receptor's source is a man aged 18 to 30 in good health. Sequencing was performed on memory CD4+ T cells sorted from blood. The intended sense of this specimen's cell subset or site label: CD45RA-negative fraction. The chain is made from TRBV29-1 and TRBJ2-3; TRBD1 agrees with 10 junctional bases. The CDR3 protein sequence reads: CSFGPTGGSDTQYF. The DNA is as follows: TGCAGCTTCGGGCCGACAGGGGGCTCGGATACGCAGTATTTT.